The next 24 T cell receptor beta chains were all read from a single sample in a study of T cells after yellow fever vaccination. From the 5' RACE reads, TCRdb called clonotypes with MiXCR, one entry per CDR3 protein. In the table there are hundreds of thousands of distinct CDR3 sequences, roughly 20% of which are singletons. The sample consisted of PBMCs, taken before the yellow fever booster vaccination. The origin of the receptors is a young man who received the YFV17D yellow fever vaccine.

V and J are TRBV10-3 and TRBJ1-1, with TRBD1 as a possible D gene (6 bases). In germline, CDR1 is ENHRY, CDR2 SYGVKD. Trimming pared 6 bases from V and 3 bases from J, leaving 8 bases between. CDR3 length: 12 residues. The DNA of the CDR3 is TGTGCCATCAGAGGGGGGGACACTGAAGCTTTCTTT. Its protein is CAIRGGDTEAFF.

CDR3 sequence: CASSHWDRSTDTQYF. For the CDR3, the DNA is TGTGCCAGCAGCCATTGGGACAGAAGCACAGATACGCAGTATTTT. The chain couples TRBV3-1 to TRBJ2-3; 7 nucleotides agree with TRBD1. The CDR3 is made up of 15 amino acids. V was clipped by 3 bases and J by 0 bases; unmatched bases: 3. Germline V CDR1 and CDR2: LGHDT, YNNKEL (reference sequence).

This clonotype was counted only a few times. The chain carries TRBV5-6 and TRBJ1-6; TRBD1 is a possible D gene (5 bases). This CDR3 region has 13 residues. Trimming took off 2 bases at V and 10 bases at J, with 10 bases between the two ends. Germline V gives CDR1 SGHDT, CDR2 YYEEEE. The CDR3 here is CASSLKTASPLHF. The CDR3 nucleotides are TGTGCCAGCAGCTTAAAGACAGCCTCACCCCTCCACTTT.

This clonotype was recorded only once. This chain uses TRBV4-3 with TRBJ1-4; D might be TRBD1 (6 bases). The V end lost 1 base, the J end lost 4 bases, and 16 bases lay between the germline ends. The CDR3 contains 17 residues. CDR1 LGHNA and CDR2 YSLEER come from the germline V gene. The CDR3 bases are TGCGCCAGCAGCCAAGTTCGAGGGGGGCATATTAATGAAAAACTGTTTTTT. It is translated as CASSQVRGGHINEKLFF.

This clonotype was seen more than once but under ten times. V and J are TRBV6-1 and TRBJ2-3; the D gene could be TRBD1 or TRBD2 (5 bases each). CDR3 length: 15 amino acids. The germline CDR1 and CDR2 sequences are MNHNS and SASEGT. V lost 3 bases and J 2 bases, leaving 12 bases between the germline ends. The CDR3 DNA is TGTGCCAGCAGTGAGTCGCGAGGGGACACAGATACGCAGTATTTT. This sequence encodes CASSESRGDTDTQYF.

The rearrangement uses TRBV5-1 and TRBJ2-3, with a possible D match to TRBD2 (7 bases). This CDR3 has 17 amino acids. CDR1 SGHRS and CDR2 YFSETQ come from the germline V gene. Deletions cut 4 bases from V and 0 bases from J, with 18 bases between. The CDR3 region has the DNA TGCGCCAGCAGCGGGGGGGCGGACTCCTCTAGCACAGATACGCAGTATTTT. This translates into CASSGGADSSSTDTQYF. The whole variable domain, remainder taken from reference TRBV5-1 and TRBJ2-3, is KAGVTQTPRYLIKTRGQQVTLSCSPISGHRSVSWYQQTPGQGLQFLFEYFSETQRNKGNFPGRFSGRQFSNSRSEMNVSTLELGDSALYLCASSGGADSSSTDTQYFGPGTRLTVL.

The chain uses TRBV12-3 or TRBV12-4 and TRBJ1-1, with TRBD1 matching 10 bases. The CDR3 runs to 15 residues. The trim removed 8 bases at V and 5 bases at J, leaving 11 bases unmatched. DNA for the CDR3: TGTGCCAGCGTACAGACAGGGGGCGCCAAGACTGAAGCTTTCTTT. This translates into CASVQTGGAKTEAFF.

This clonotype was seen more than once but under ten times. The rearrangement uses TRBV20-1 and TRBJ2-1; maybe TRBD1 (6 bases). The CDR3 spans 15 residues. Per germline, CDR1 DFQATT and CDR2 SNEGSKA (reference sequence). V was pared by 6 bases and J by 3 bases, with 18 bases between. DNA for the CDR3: TGCAGTGCCCGCTCGACAGGTACTTTCTACAATGAGCAGTTCTTC. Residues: CSARSTGTFYNEQFF.

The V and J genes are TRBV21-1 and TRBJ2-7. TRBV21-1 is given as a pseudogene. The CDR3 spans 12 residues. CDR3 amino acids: CASSKDTYEQYV. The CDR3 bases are TGTGCCAGCAGCAAAGACACCTACGAGCAGTACGTC.

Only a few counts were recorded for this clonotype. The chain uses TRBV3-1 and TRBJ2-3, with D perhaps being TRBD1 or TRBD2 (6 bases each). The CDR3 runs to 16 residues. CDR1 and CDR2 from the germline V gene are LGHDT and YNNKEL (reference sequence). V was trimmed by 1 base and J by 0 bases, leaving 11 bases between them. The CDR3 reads CASSQGWGASTDTQYF. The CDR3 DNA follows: TGTGCCAGCAGCCAAGGGTGGGGGGCTAGCACAGATACGCAGTATTTT.

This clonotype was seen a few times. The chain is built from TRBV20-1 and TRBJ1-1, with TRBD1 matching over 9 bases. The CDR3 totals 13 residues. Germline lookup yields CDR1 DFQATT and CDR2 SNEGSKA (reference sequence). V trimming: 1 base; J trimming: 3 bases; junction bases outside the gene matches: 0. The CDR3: CSARGTGDTEAFF. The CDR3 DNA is TGCAGTGCTAGAGGGACAGGGGACACTGAAGCTTTCTTT.

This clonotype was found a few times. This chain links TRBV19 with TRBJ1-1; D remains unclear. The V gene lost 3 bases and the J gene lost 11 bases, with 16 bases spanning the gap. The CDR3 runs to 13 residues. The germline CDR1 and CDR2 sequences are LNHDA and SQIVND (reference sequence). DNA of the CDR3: TGTGCCAGTAGTATCGGAGAGAGAGGAGTGGCTTTCTTT. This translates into CASSIGERGVAFF. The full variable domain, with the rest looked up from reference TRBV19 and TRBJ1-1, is DGGITQSPKYLFRKEGQNVTLSCEQNLNHDAMYWYRQDPGQGLRLIYYSQIVNDFQKGDIAEGYSVSREKKESFPLTVTSAQKNPTAFYLCASSIGERGVAFFGQGTRLTVV.

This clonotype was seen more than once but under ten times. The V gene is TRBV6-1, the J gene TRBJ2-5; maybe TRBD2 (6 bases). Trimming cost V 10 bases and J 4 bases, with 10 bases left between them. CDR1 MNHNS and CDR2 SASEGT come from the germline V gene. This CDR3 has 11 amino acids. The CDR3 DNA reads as TGTGCCATACGGGAGACAGAGACCCAGTACTTC. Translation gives CAIRETETQYF.

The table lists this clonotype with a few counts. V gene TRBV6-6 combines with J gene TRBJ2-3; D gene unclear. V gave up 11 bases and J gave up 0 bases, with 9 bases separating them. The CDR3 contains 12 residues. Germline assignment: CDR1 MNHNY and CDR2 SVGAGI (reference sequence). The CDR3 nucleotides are TGTGCCGGAGCCTCTAGCACAGATACGCAGTATTTT. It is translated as CAGASSTDTQYF.

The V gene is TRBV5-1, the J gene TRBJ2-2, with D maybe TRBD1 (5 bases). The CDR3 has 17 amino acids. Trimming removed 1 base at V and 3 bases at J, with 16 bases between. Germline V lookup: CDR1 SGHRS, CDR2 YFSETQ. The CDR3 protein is CASSLRQLGFYTGELFF. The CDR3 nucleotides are TGCGCCAGCAGCTTGCGACAGTTAGGTTTCTACACCGGGGAGCTGTTTTTT.

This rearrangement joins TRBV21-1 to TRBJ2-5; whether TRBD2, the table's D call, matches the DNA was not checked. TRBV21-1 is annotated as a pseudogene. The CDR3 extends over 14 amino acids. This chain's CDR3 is CASKPGPMKETQYF. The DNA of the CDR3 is TGTGCCAGCAAACCAGGGCCTATGAAAGAGACCCAGTACTTC.

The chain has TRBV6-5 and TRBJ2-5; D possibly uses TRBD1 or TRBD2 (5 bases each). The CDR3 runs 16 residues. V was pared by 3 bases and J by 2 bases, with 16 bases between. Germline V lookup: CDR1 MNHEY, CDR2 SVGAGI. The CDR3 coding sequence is TGTGCCAGCAGTTATTCGCCCATGGGGGAACAAGAGACCCAGTACTTC. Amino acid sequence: CASSYSPMGEQETQYF.

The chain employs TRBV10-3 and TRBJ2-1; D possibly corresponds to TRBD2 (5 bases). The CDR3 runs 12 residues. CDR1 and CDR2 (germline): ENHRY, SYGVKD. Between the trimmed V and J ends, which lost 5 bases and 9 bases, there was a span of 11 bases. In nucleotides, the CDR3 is TGTGCCATCAGTCTTGGGAGAGGTGAGCAGTTCTTC. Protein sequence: CAISLGRGEQFF.

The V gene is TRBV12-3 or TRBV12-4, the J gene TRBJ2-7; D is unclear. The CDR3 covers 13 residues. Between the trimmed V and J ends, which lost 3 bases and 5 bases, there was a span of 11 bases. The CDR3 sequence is CASSLGLGDEQYF. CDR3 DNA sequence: TGTGCCAGCAGTTTGGGCCTAGGAGACGAGCAGTACTTC.

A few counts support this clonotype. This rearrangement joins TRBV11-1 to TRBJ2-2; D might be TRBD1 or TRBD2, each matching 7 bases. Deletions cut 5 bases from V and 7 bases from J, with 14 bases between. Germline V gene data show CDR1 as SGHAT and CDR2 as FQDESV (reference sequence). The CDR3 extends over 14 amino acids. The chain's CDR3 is CASSTPGGVGELFF. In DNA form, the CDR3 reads TGTGCCAGCAGCACCCCAGGGGGGGTCGGGGAGCTGTTTTTT. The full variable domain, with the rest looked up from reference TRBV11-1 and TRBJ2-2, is EAEVAQSPRYKITEKSQAVAFWCDPISGHATLYWYRQILGQGPELLVQFQDESVVDDSQLPKDRFSAERLKGVDSTLKIQPAELGDSAMYLCASSTPGGVGELFFGEGSRLTVL.

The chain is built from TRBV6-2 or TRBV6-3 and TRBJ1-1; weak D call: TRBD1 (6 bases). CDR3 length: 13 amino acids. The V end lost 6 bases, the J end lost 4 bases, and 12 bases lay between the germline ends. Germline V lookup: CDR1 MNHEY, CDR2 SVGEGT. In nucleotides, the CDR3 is TGTGCCAGCAGATCAGGGGTTAGCACTGAAGCTTTCTTT. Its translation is CASRSGVSTEAFF.

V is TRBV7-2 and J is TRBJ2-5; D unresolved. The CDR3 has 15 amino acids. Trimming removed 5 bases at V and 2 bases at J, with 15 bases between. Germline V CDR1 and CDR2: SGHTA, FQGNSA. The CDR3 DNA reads TGTGCCAGCAGCCCGGCGTTGTCACTTCAAGAGACCCAGTACTTC. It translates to CASSPALSLQETQYF.

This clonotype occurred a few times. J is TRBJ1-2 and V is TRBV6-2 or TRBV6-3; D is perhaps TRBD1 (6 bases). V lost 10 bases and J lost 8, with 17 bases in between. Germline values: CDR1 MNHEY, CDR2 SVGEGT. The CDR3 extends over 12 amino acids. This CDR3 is CATKQGSGGYTF. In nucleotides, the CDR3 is TGTGCCACCAAACAGGGAAGCGGCGGCTACACCTTC.

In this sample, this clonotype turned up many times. In nucleotides, the CDR3 is TGTGCCAGCAGCTTAGCCAGCGGGGTGGATACGCAGTATTTT. Amino acid sequence: CASSLASGVDTQYF. The chain is built from TRBV7-2 and TRBJ2-3, with TRBD2 identical over 7 bases. The CDR3 length is 14 residues. V was pared by 0 bases and J by 6 bases, with 3 bases of the junction left unmatched. Germline V CDR1 and CDR2: SGHTA, FQGNSA.